Sequencing of this TCR beta chain was carried out in a study of blood T cell repertoires in COVID-19. Study context: Donors in the United States, Italy and Spain gave samples during acute or convalescent COVID-19.

Trimming took 6 bases from V and 2 from J, leaving 6 bases between them. Looked up from germline, CDR1 is SEHNR and CDR2 is FQNEAQ (reference sequence). This CDR3 is 12 amino acids long. All enrollees were roughly 18 to 89 years old and from about two dozen US areas. Donors in Cohort 3 counted as recovered after two negative PCRs, clearance, or symptom resolution. Generated by immunoSEQ multiplex PCR, the TCRdb table keeps only in-frame clones and is missing some. The data show around 250,000 clones, with 86% seen just once and roughly 16% held by the top ten. Only one count was recorded for this clone.

Sequenced input: PBMCs or T cells enriched from blood (not recorded which). The clonotype comes from a man between 18 and 29 years old who had recovered from COVID-19. This sequence joins TRBV7-9 and TRBJ2-3, with D possibly TRBD2 on 5 matching bases. In nucleotides, the CDR3 is TGTGCCAGCAGGACTAACACAGATACGCAGTATTTT. Protein: CASRTNTDTQYF.